This TCR beta chain is drawn from a study of cytomegalovirus exposure and HLA in healthy donors. The PCR ran on 60 Vbeta and 13 Jbeta primers. Profiled with immunoSEQ multiplex PCR; TCRdb holds only in-frame clones, not every one. The sample includes tens of thousands of clones, 80% of them seen just once. This CDR3 has 14 residues. Per germline, CDR1 MNHNY and CDR2 SVGAGI (reference sequence). The V gene lost 0 bases and the J gene lost 4 bases, with 8 bases spanning the gap. This clone was seen only a few times. Sequenced input: PBMCs. V usage is TRBV6-6 and J usage is TRBJ2-3; D unclear. The clonotype originates from a man aged 45 to 65 in good health and CMV-seropositive. The CDR3 sequence is CASSYSPQADTQYF. CDR3 in DNA: TGTGCCAGCAGTTACTCTCCGCAGGCAGATACGCAGTATTTT.